Following are 19 T cell receptor beta chains from one sample sequenced in a study of cytotoxic CD8 clonotypes in ibrutinib-treated CLL. The repertoire was sequenced with immunoSEQ multiplex PCR; TCRdb's copy has only in-frame clones and lacks some. The data hold approximately 100,000 clones, with roughly 57% observed a single time. This sample comprised PBMCs, obtained after 24 months of ibrutinib treatment. All receptors derive from a human donor with chronic lymphocytic leukemia.

The chain employs TRBV28 and TRBJ2-6; D ambiguous. This CDR3 is 17 amino acids long. Germline CDR1 and CDR2: MDHEN and SYDVKM. Deletions cut 8 bases from V and 0 bases from J, with 17 bases between. The CDR3, as DNA: TGTGCCAGCCTCTCCGAAACACTTAGCTCTGGGGCCAACGTCCTGACTTTC. As protein: CASLSETLSSGANVLTF.

The genes are TRBV5-4 and TRBJ2-7, with 7 bases that match TRBD2. Germline CDR1 reads SGHNT; CDR2 reads YYREEE (reference sequence). There are 13 residues in the CDR3. Trimming cost V 4 bases and J 3 bases; bases outside gene matches: 4. The CDR3 DNA sequence: TGTGCCAGCAGCCAAGGACTAGTCTACGAGCAGTACTTC. It is translated as CASSQGLVYEQYF.

To note about this clone: Other DNA sequences from this sample encode an identical CDR3 as well. The gene calls are TRBV5-1 and TRBJ2-5; 8 bases fit TRBD1. This CDR3 is 14 amino acids long. Per the germline V gene, CDR1 is SGHRS and CDR2 is YFSETQ. Germline trimming cut 4 bases from V and 2 bases from J; bases unmatched to any gene: 4. The CDR3 loop reads CASSVGQGQETQYF. The CDR3 DNA reads as TGCGCCAGCAGCGTCGGACAGGGACAAGAGACCCAGTACTTC.

The chain carries TRBV28 and TRBJ1-5; 8 positions match TRBD1. Germline loops: CDR1 MDHEN, CDR2 SYDVKM. The CDR3 loop spans 16 amino acids. After removal of 2 bases from V and 2 bases from J, the junction contained 5 bases not matched to a gene. The CDR3 region has the DNA TGTGCCAGCAGTTTAACCCCGGGACAGGGCAATCAGCCCCAGCATTTT. It specifies CASSLTPGQGNQPQHF.

This chain connects TRBV7-2 to TRBJ1-5, with 9 bases lining up with TRBD1. V dropped 4 bases and J dropped 5; count of bases not matched to a gene: 6. The CDR3 length is 15 residues. In germline, CDR1 is SGHTA, CDR2 FQGNSA. CDR3 in DNA: TGTGCCAGCAGCTCCCAGACAGGGGGGTATCAGCCCCAGCATTTT. Residues: CASSSQTGGYQPQHF.

The chain recombines TRBV19 with TRBJ2-2; no clear D gene. Germline lookup yields CDR1 LNHDA and CDR2 SQIVND (reference sequence). Between the trimmed V and J ends, which lost 8 bases and 4 bases, there was a span of 11 bases. CDR3 length: 13 residues. The CDR3 loop reads CASANGVTGELFF. As DNA, the CDR3 is TGTGCCAGTGCCAATGGGGTCACCGGGGAGCTGTTTTTT.

V usage is TRBV6-4 and J usage is TRBJ2-1, with TRBD1 matching 9 bases. CDR1 is MRHNA, CDR2 SNTAGT, per germline. The CDR3 length is 15 residues. V trimming: 6 bases; J trimming: 4 bases; junction bases outside the gene matches: 7. CDR3 in DNA: TGTGCCAGCAGCGAACCGGGACAGGGTTACAATGAGCAGTTCTTC. It translates to CASSEPGQGYNEQFF.

The chain uses TRBV7-8 and TRBJ1-5; D is uncertain. Between the trimmed V and J ends, which lost 4 bases and 2 bases, there was a span of 15 bases. CDR3 length equals 16 residues. CDR1 SGHVS and CDR2 FQNEAQ come from the germline V gene. This CDR3 reads CASSSMGLNGNQPQHF. DNA for the CDR3: TGTGCCAGCAGCTCCATGGGGTTGAACGGCAATCAGCCCCAGCATTTT.

This clone showed up just a few times. The chain joins TRBV5-6 to TRBJ1-5, with a weak D call TRBD1 (6 bases). From germline, CDR1 is SGHDT and CDR2 YYEEEE. The CDR3 is 16 residues long. The V end lost 1 base, the J end lost 6 bases, and 17 bases lay between the germline ends. The CDR3 DNA reads TGTGCCAGCAGCTTGAGGGGGACCGCCTCGGGTCAGCCCCAGCATTTT. Translated, it gives CASSLRGTASGQPQHF.

A single count supports this clone. CDR3 sequence reads: CASSQLASTDTQYF. Here the CDR3 DNA reads TGTGCCAGCAGCCAACTAGCGAGCACAGATACGCAGTATTTT. This sequence joins TRBV7-3 and TRBJ2-3, with 7 positions matching TRBD2. Germline V gene data show CDR1 as SGHTA and CDR2 as FQGTGA. V lost 5 bases to trimming and J lost 0 bases; unmatched junction nucleotides: 2. The CDR3 spans 14 residues.

This clone was counted many times. The rearrangement uses TRBV11-3 and TRBJ2-2, with 7 nucleotides matching TRBD1. The CDR3 is 16 residues long. The J segment lost 6 bases and the V segment lost 5 bases, leaving 12 bases of the junction unmatched. CDR1 is SGHNT, CDR2 YENEEA, per germline. CDR3 sequence: CASSRQRQGMAGELFF. As DNA, the CDR3 is TGTGCCAGCAGCCGTCAACGACAGGGAATGGCCGGGGAGCTGTTTTTT.

The chain links TRBV7-2 to TRBJ2-1; either TRBD1 or TRBD2 may fit D (5 bases each). The germline V gene has CDR1 SGHTA and CDR2 FQGNSA. The length of the CDR3 is 15 residues. Trimming removed 3 bases from V and 7 bases from J, with 16 bases in between. This CDR3 is CASSLNGPGANEQFF. Written as DNA, the CDR3 is TGTGCCAGCAGCTTGAATGGCCCCGGGGCGAATGAGCAGTTCTTC.

The rearrangement joins TRBV4-2 to TRBJ2-1; 11 positions agree with TRBD2. The ends lost 5 bases at V and 15 bases at J; junction bases unmatched: 6. The CDR3 loop spans 12 amino acids. CDR1 and CDR2 from the germline V gene are LGHNA and YNFKEQ. CDR3 region: CASSLGLAEVFF. In DNA form, the CDR3 reads TGTGCCAGCAGCTTGGGACTAGCGGAGGTGTTCTTC.

The chain couples TRBV5-4 to TRBJ1-2, with TRBD1 identical over 7 bases. This CDR3 comprises 14 residues. CDR1 and CDR2 from the germline V gene are SGHNT and YYREEE (reference sequence). J gave up 2 bases and V 4 bases, and 5 bases lay outside the gene matches. The CDR3: CASSPEGQNYGYTF. Written as DNA, the CDR3 is TGTGCCAGCAGCCCGGAGGGACAGAACTATGGCTACACCTTC. Drawing the rest from reference TRBV5-4 and TRBJ1-2, the complete variable domain is ETGVTQSPTHLIKTRGQQVTLRCSSQSGHNTVSWYQQALGQGPQFIFQYYREEENGRGNFPPRFSGLQFPNYSSELNVNALELDDSALYLCASSPEGQNYGYTFGSGTRLTVV.

This clone was observed a handful of times. The CDR3 DNA is TGTGCCAGCAGTGCCCAGGGTGGCCAGCCCCAGCATTTT. Amino acids: CASSAQGGQPQHF. J is TRBJ1-5 and V is TRBV2; a possible D gene is TRBD1 (5 bases). The CDR3 consists of 13 residues. Trimming removed 4 bases at V and 7 bases at J, with 11 bases between. The germline V gene has CDR1 SNHLY and CDR2 FYNNEI. Supplemented by reference TRBV2 and TRBJ1-5, the full variable domain reads EPEVTQTPSHQVTQMGQEVILRCVPISNHLYFYWYRQILGQKVEFLVSFYNNEISEKSEIFDDQFSVERPDGSNFTLKIRSTKLEDSAMYFCASSAQGGQPQHFGDGTRLSIL.

The rearrangement joins TRBV11-1 to TRBJ1-2; D may be TRBD1 (5 bases). Germline loops: CDR1 SGHAT, CDR2 FQDESV (reference sequence). This CDR3 contains 14 residues. V lost 1 base to trimming and J lost 8 bases, with 14 bases between them. For the CDR3, the DNA is TGTGCCAGCAGCTTAGGAACAGGCGGCTTCGGCTACACCTTC. This translates into CASSLGTGGFGYTF.

This chain uses TRBV9 with TRBJ2-2; a possible D gene is TRBD2 (6 bases). The CDR3 length is 18 residues. Germline V gene data show CDR1 as SGDLS and CDR2 as YYNGEE. Trimming removed 0 bases at V and 0 bases at J, with 15 bases between. The chain's CDR3 is CASSVENRRETNTGELFF. The DNA for the CDR3 is TGTGCCAGCAGCGTAGAAAATCGGAGGGAGACGAACACCGGGGAGCTGTTTTTT.

The rearrangement joins TRBV15 to TRBJ1-5; D unresolved. The germline V and J ends were trimmed by 0 bases and 9 bases, with 12 bases remaining between them. Germline loops: CDR1 LNHNV, CDR2 YYDKDF (reference sequence). The CDR3 has 14 amino acids. CDR3: CATSRDRTLGPQHF. CDR3 DNA sequence: TGTGCCACCAGCAGAGATCGCACCCTTGGGCCCCAGCATTTT.

This rearrangement joins TRBV5-1 to TRBJ2-7, with 10 bases fitting TRBD1. Looked up from germline, CDR1 is SGHRS and CDR2 is YFSETQ. V shed 4 bases and J 5 bases; nucleotides not matched to a gene: 9. The CDR3 length is 15 residues. CDR3 bases: TGCGCCAGCAGCCTCCAAGGGGACAGGGGCCACGAGCAGTACTTC. It yields the protein CASSLQGDRGHEQYF.